These T cell receptor beta chains were read from a single sample in a study of shared clonotypes between healthy human individuals. TCRdb's copy holds only in-frame clones and misses some; the assay was immunoSEQ multiplex PCR. Counted here are hundreds of thousands of clones, roughly 96% occurring once; the ten biggest clones make up approximately 0.11%. Sequenced input: naive CD8+ T cells sorted from blood. The receptors stem from a woman aged 30 to 39 in good health. CDR3s include the opening cysteine and the closing phenylalanine or tryptophan. D genes are given only for firm matches. Clone size is not always given. Where it is, it says once, few, many or a class for expanded clones.

v_gene	abundance	j_gene	d_gene	CDR3aa	CDR3nt
TRBV11-2	NA	TRBJ2-5	NA	CASRPIGARQETQYF	TGTGCCAGCAGGCCAATCGGGGCGCGTCAAGAGACCCAGTACTTC
TRBV19	once	TRBJ2-3	NA	CASSIRKGRGFGADTQYF	TGTGCCAGTAGTATAAGAAAGGGACGGGGCTTCGGGGCAGATACGCAGTATTTT
TRBV2	NA	TRBJ1-1	NA	CASSKRGNTNTEAFF	TGTGCCAGCAGTAAAAGGGGGAATACGAACACTGAAGCTTTCTTT
TRBV6-5	NA	TRBJ2-2	NA	CASSYSVGENTGELFF	TGTGCCAGCAGTTATTCGGTCGGGGAGAACACCGGGGAGCTGTTTTTT
TRBV14	NA	TRBJ2-7	TRBD2	CASSPGLAFTHEQYF	TGTGCCAGCAGCCCGGGACTAGCGTTTACCCACGAGCAGTACTTC
TRBV6-1	NA	TRBJ2-6	TRBD1	CASSEAVTRGRVSGANVLTF	TGTGCCAGCAGTGAAGCGGTGACCAGGGGGCGCGTATCTGGGGCCAACGTCCTGACTTTC
TRBV7-2	NA	TRBJ2-1	TRBD2	CASSKLAGAEQFF	TGTGCCAGCAGCAAACTAGCGGGGGCTGAGCAGTTCTTC
TRBV4-1	NA	TRBJ2-7	NA	CASSDYGQSRDEQYF	TGCGCCAGCAGCGATTACGGTCAGAGCAGGGACGAGCAGTACTTC
TRBV7-6	NA	TRBJ1-5	TRBD1	CASSLGQGIRMISNQPQHF	TGTGCCAGCAGCTTAGGACAGGGCATCCGAATGATAAGCAATCAGCCCCAGCATTTT
TRBV28	NA	TRBJ2-7	NA	CASSQSGGRYEQYF	TGTGCCAGCAGTCAATCAGGGGGGAGGTACGAGCAGTACTTC
TRBV10-3	NA	TRBJ2-7	TRBD2	CAISSGLAGGEEQYF	TGTGCCATCTCTAGCGGCCTAGCGGGAGGGGAGGAGCAGTACTTC
TRBV4-1	NA	TRBJ1-1	NA	CASSQDGFSGLEAFF	TGCGCCAGCAGCCAAGACGGGTTTTCGGGATTAGAAGCTTTCTTT
TRBV19	once	TRBJ1-5	NA	CASTRRRVSNQPQHF	TGTGCCAGTACTAGAAGGAGGGTCAGCAATCAGCCCCAGCATTTT
TRBV21-1	NA	TRBJ2-1	NA	CASSKVGRQGHEQFF	TGTGCCAGCAGCAAAGTAGGCCGACAGGGGCATGAGCAGTTCTTC
TRBV7-2	once	TRBJ2-1	NA	CASSLVTGANEQFF	TGTGCCAGCAGCTTAGTGACAGGAGCTAATGAGCAGTTCTTC
TRBV28	NA	TRBJ2-5	TRBD2	CASSFLASGRDGTQYF	TGTGCCAGCAGTTTCCTGGCTAGCGGTCGGGATGGGACCCAGTACTTC
TRBV7-7	NA	TRBJ2-3	TRBD2	CASSVGPSGTTDTQYF	TGTGCCAGCAGCGTGGGACCTAGCGGGACTACAGATACGCAGTATTTT
TRBV9	NA	TRBJ2-7	NA	CASSPGGSYEQYF	TGTGCCAGCAGCCCCGGAGGGTCCTACGAGCAGTACTTC
TRBV30	NA	TRBJ2-2	NA	CAWSVLSNTGELFF	TGTGCCTGGAGTGTACTGTCAAACACCGGGGAGCTGTTTTTT
TRBV28	NA	TRBJ2-3	NA	CASSPLGRTDTQYF	TGTGCCAGCAGTCCCCTCGGGCGGACAGATACGCAGTATTTT
TRBV25-1	NA	TRBJ1-5	NA	CASSADGNQPQHF	TGTGCCAGCAGTGCGGACGGGAATCAGCCCCAGCATTTT
TRBV9	NA	TRBJ1-1	NA	CASSVDSVTGWDGSEAFF	TGTGCCAGCAGCGTAGATAGCGTTACAGGGTGGGACGGAAGTGAAGCTTTCTTT
TRBV4-1	NA	TRBJ2-2	TRBD1	CASSQEGTEIPNTGELFF	TGCGCCAGCAGCCAAGAAGGGACAGAAATTCCGAACACCGGGGAGCTGTTTTTT
TRBV19	NA	TRBJ2-5	TRBD2	CASSIGGGRAPGETQYF	TGTGCCAGTAGTATAGGGGGCGGGAGGGCCCCAGGGGAGACCCAGTACTTC
TRBV4-2	NA	TRBJ1-1	NA	CAVREFMNTEAFF	TGTGCCGTCAGGGAGTTCATGAACACTGAAGCTTTCTTT
TRBV9	NA	TRBJ2-3	TRBD2	CASSFSGRDTDTQYF	TGTGCCAGCAGCTTTAGCGGGAGGGACACAGATACGCAGTATTTT
TRBV27	NA	TRBJ1-5	NA	CASSLTTTGRPQHF	TGTGCCAGCAGTTTAACGACTACTGGTCGGCCCCAGCATTTT
TRBV6-5	NA	TRBJ2-1	TRBD1	CASIGTGPEQFF	TGTGCCAGCATAGGGACAGGGCCTGAGCAGTTCTTC
TRBV11-2	NA	TRBJ2-3	NA	CASSLGGAESGDTQYF	TGTGCCAGCAGCTTAGGTGGGGCAGAATCTGGAGATACGCAGTATTTT
TRBV6-1	NA	TRBJ2-7	NA	CASSDTGSYEQYF	TGTGCCAGCAGCGATACAGGCTCCTACGAGCAGTACTTC
TRBV27	once	TRBJ2-7	NA	CASSIRGPYEQYF	TGTGCCAGCAGTATTCGGGGGCCCTACGAGCAGTACTTC
TRBV19	few	TRBJ1-1	NA	CASGGTITEAFF	TGTGCCAGTGGGGGGACGATCACTGAAGCTTTCTTT
TRBV5-6	NA	TRBJ2-7	NA	CASSLYYTHEQYF	TGTGCCAGCAGCTTGTACTACACCCACGAGCAGTACTTC
TRBV13	once	TRBJ2-7	NA	CASSSLADEQYF	TGTGCCAGCAGCTCATTAGCGGACGAGCAGTACTTC
TRBV9	NA	TRBJ2-1	NA	CASSVDEVYIDEQFF	TGTGCCAGCAGCGTAGACGAAGTATATATAGATGAGCAGTTCTTC
TRBV13	NA	TRBJ2-7	TRBD1	CASSDRTGAYEQYF	TGTGCCAGCAGCGACCGGACAGGGGCCTACGAGCAGTACTTC
TRBV19	NA	TRBJ1-1	NA	CASRDPVRGRRNTEAFF	TGTGCCAGTAGAGATCCCGTCCGGGGACGACGTAACACTGAAGCTTTCTTT
TRBV13	NA	TRBJ2-1	TRBD2	CASSYPSGSSHEQFF	TGTGCCAGCAGCTACCCTAGCGGGAGTTCACATGAGCAGTTCTTC
TRBV28	NA	TRBJ2-7	NA	CASSLLRESYEQYF	TGTGCCAGCAGTTTACTACGAGAATCCTACGAGCAGTACTTC
TRBV7-9	NA	TRBJ2-7	NA	CASSLGTDPYEQYF	TGTGCCAGCAGCTTAGGTACGGACCCCTACGAGCAGTACTTC
TRBV7-9	NA	TRBJ2-7	TRBD2	CASSLWTSGRERREQYF	TGTGCCAGCAGCCTGTGGACTAGCGGGAGGGAGAGGCGCGAGCAGTACTTC
TRBV19	NA	TRBJ2-7	TRBD2	CASSIGAGRTYEQYF	TGTGCCAGTAGTATAGGAGCGGGGAGAACCTACGAGCAGTACTTC
TRBV19	NA	TRBJ1-5	NA	CASKLGFLSDQPQHF	TGTGCCAGTAAATTAGGGTTTCTCAGCGATCAGCCCCAGCATTTT
TRBV28	NA	TRBJ2-1	TRBD1	CASRQAGGSNEQFF	TGTGCCAGCAGACAGGCAGGGGGTAGCAATGAGCAGTTCTTC
TRBV20-1	NA	TRBJ1-2	NA	CSATGFYGYTF	TGCAGTGCGACAGGATTCTATGGCTACACCTTC
TRBV9	NA	TRBJ2-2	TRBD2	CASSGYSGRGRPGELFF	TGTGCCAGCAGCGGATATAGCGGGAGGGGACGACCCGGGGAGCTGTTTTTT
TRBV2	NA	TRBJ2-3	NA	CASSVGYRTDTQYF	TGTGCCAGCAGTGTGGGCTATCGCACAGATACGCAGTATTTT
TRBV28	NA	TRBJ2-7	TRBD1	CASSSPDRVHEQYF	TGTGCCAGCAGTTCCCCCGACAGGGTACACGAGCAGTACTTC
TRBV7-9	NA	TRBJ1-2	NA	CASGIREQNYGYTF	TGTGCCAGCGGGATTAGGGAACAAAACTATGGCTACACCTTC
TRBV10-3	NA	TRBJ2-7	NA	CAILRSESSYEQYF	TGTGCCATCCTACGAAGTGAATCCTCCTACGAGCAGTACTTC
TRBV5-8	NA	TRBJ2-3	NA	CASSLPRADRTDTQYF	TGTGCCAGCAGCTTGCCAAGGGCGGACCGCACAGATACGCAGTATTTT
TRBV19	NA	TRBJ2-1	TRBD2	CASSIGAAGIYNEQFF	TGTGCCAGTAGTATAGGGGCAGCGGGGATATACAATGAGCAGTTCTTC
TRBV28	NA	TRBJ1-5	TRBD1	CASSLRTGFEQPQHF	TGTGCCAGCAGTCTCCGGACAGGGTTTGAACAGCCCCAGCATTTT
TRBV16	NA	TRBJ1-5	NA	CASSPSSSGQPQHF	TGTGCCAGCAGCCCCTCGAGTTCAGGCCAGCCCCAGCATTTT
TRBV13	NA	TRBJ1-2	TRBD1	CASSSTGGVDYGYTF	TGTGCCAGCAGCTCAACAGGGGGCGTCGACTATGGCTACACCTTC
TRBV27	NA	TRBJ2-1	NA	CASSFSGLAGTENEQFF	TGTGCCAGCAGTTTTTCCGGACTCGCGGGGACTGAGAATGAGCAGTTCTTC